This T cell receptor (beta chain) was profiled in a study of cytomegalovirus exposure and HLA in healthy donors. Whole-study findings and limits: Later analysis identified a missense DCLRE1C variant that was linked to TCR beta V- and J-gene trimming.

The PCR used 60 Vbeta and 13 Jbeta primers. The protocol was immunoSEQ multiplex PCR, while the TCRdb copy is restricted to in-frame clones and leaves out a portion. The sample contains about 160,000 clones, 80% of which appear only once. Trimming stripped 2 bases from V and 5 bases from J, with 12 bases between. Germline loops: CDR1 MNHEY, CDR2 SMNVEV (reference sequence). The CDR3 consists of 15 residues. A word on this clone: Its antigen is undetermined.

The chain links TRBV27 to TRBJ2-2; weak D call: TRBD2 (5 bases). Sequencing was performed on PBMCs. This TCR derives from a male donor in good health and CMV-seropositive. The DNA for the CDR3 is TGTGCCAGCAGTTTACGCCTAGCCGGGACCGGGGAGCTGTTTTTT. Its translation is CASSLRLAGTGELFF.